These 31 T cell receptor beta chains originate from one sample sequenced in a study of blood T cell repertoires in COVID-19. TCRdb's copy holds only in-frame clones and misses some; the assay was immunoSEQ multiplex PCR. The table lists about 210,000 clones, around 86% of them singletons. Sequenced material: PBMCs or T cells enriched from blood (not recorded which). All receptors come from a woman aged 50 to 60 with acute COVID-19.

This clone was found once. The chain links TRBV5-1 to TRBJ2-7, with 7 positions matching TRBD1. V lost 3 bases, J lost 0 bases, and 6 bases stayed unmatched. Germline loops: CDR1 SGHRS, CDR2 YFSETQ. The CDR3 extends over 15 amino acids. Here the CDR3 reads CASSWDSGSSYEQYF. CDR3 nucleotides: TGCGCCAGCAGCTGGGACAGCGGAAGCTCCTACGAGCAGTACTTC.

This clone was found once. This sequence joins TRBV5-1 and TRBJ2-2, with 7 bases lining up with TRBD1. The germline V gene encodes CDR1 SGHRS and CDR2 YFSETQ. V was pared by 0 bases and J by 5 bases, with 1 base of the junction left unmatched. The CDR3 totals 14 residues. For the CDR3, the DNA is TGCGCCAGCAGCTTGGGACAGGGAACCGGGGAGCTGTTTTTT. It translates to CASSLGQGTGELFF.

This sequence joins TRBV5-6 and TRBJ2-7, with 7 bases lining up with TRBD1. This CDR3 is 15 amino acids long. Germline trimming cut 1 base from V and 6 bases from J; bases unmatched to any gene: 10. In germline, CDR1 is SGHDT, CDR2 YYEEEE. CDR3 region: CASSLNRGWSVEQYF. As DNA, the CDR3 is TGTGCCAGCAGCTTGAACAGGGGATGGTCCGTCGAGCAGTACTTC.

This chain joins TRBV7-9 and TRBJ1-5; no firm D call. V lost 5 bases and J 4 bases, leaving 15 bases between the germline ends. Germline assignment: CDR1 SEHNR and CDR2 FQNEAQ (reference sequence). This CDR3 contains 15 residues. The DNA for the CDR3 is TGTGCCAGCAGCCAAAAGGACGGACTAAATCAGCCCCAGCATTTT. The encoded protein is CASSQKDGLNQPQHF.

This rearrangement joins TRBV7-9 to TRBJ2-1, with 10 bases aligning to TRBD2. The germline CDR1 and CDR2 sequences are SEHNR and FQNEAQ (reference sequence). The CDR3 extends over 18 amino acids. Trimming removed 4 bases from V and 2 bases from J; junction bases left unmatched: 11. The CDR3 is CASSSGEGGTSAYNEQFF. The CDR3 bases are TGTGCCAGCAGCTCTGGTGAGGGTGGGACTAGCGCCTACAATGAGCAGTTCTTC.

The rearrangement uses TRBV6-5 and TRBJ2-7; D is perhaps TRBD1 (5 bases). Germline CDR1 and CDR2: MNHEY and SVGAGI. The ends were cut back, 7 bases at V and 4 bases at J, with 14 bases in the middle. The CDR3 runs 13 residues. CDR3 sequence reads: CASKKDRLYEQYF. DNA of the CDR3: TGTGCCAGCAAAAAAGACAGACTGTACGAGCAGTACTTC.

The chain carries TRBV18 and TRBJ2-7; 9 nucleotides match TRBD2. Looked up from germline, CDR1 is KGHSH and CDR2 is LQKENI. The trim removed 5 bases at V and 4 bases at J, leaving 12 bases unmatched. The CDR3 covers 16 residues. DNA for the CDR3: TGTGCCAGCTCAGAGGCCGTCGTTAGCGGGAGATACGAGCAGTACTTC. Protein sequence: CASSEAVVSGRYEQYF.

A single count supports this clone. The chain joins TRBV19 to TRBJ2-1; a possible D gene is TRBD1 (5 bases). The CDR3 is made up of 17 amino acids. Germline loops: CDR1 LNHDA, CDR2 SQIVND (reference sequence). Trimming took off 0 bases at V and 10 bases at J, with 22 bases between the two ends. The CDR3 DNA is TGTGCCAGTAGTATAGATTGGATTTCAGGAGATTCAGGGGAGCAGTTCTTC. This encodes CASSIDWISGDSGEQFF.

The genes are TRBV4-3 and TRBJ1-3; no firm D call. Trimming removed 1 base from V and 0 bases from J, with 10 bases in between. The CDR3 has 16 residues. Germline CDR1 LGHNA, CDR2 YSLEER. The CDR3 here is CASSQGPQDSGNTIYF. CDR3 sequence (DNA): TGCGCCAGCAGCCAAGGGCCTCAGGACTCTGGAAACACCATATATTTT.

V usage is TRBV11-3 and J usage is TRBJ2-7; 10 bases fit TRBD2. CDR3 length: 17 residues. V shed 0 bases, J shed 3 bases, and the junction held 8 bases outside the gene matches. The germline V gene has CDR1 SGHNT and CDR2 YENEEA. The CDR3 DNA follows: TGTGCCAGCAGCTTAGATGCTAGCGGGGGCTATAGCTACGAGCAGTACTTC. Translated: CASSLDASGGYSYEQYF.

V and J are TRBV7-2 and TRBJ2-5; TRBD1 matches 7 bases. The J segment lost 2 bases and the V segment lost 0 bases, leaving 9 bases of the junction unmatched. Looked up from germline, CDR1 is SGHTA and CDR2 is FQGNSA. There are 17 residues in the CDR3. The CDR3 reads CASSLALDRVIQETQYF. CDR3 coding DNA: TGTGCCAGCAGCTTAGCCCTCGACAGGGTAATACAAGAGACCCAGTACTTC. Full variable domain (outside the CDR3, taken from reference TRBV7-2 and TRBJ2-5): GAGVSQSPSNKVTEKGKDVELRCDPISGHTALYWYRQSLGQGLEFLIYFQGNSAPDKSGLPSDRFSAERTGGSVSTLTIQRTQQEDSAVYLCASSLALDRVIQETQYFGPGTRLLVL.

V is TRBV7-9 and J is TRBJ2-7; no reliable D call. The germline CDR1 and CDR2 sequences are SEHNR and FQNEAQ (reference sequence). The CDR3 is 13 residues long. V was clipped by 6 bases and J by 2 bases, with 11 bases between them. The CDR3 is CASSFAETYEQYF. The CDR3 DNA follows: TGTGCCAGCAGTTTTGCAGAAACCTACGAGCAGTACTTC.

The J gene is TRBJ1-2, the V gene TRBV5-6; D might be TRBD1 (5 bases). Trimming shortened V by 5 bases and J by 2 bases, and 19 bases separated the two germline ends. CDR3 length: 16 amino acids. Germline CDR1 reads SGHDT; CDR2 reads YYEEEE. The CDR3 loop reads CASRQILGGVNYGYTF. CDR3 DNA sequence: TGTGCCAGCAGACAAATCCTCGGGGGTGTAAACTATGGCTACACCTTC.

The rearrangement uses TRBV6-6 and TRBJ2-7; the match to TRBD1 covers 7 bases. The V segment lost 5 bases and the J segment 3 bases; nucleotides outside the gene matches: 7. Germline V gene data show CDR1 as MNHNY and CDR2 as SVGAGI (reference sequence). The CDR3 contains 14 residues. CDR3 sequence (DNA): TGTGCCAGCAGTCGACAGGGAAAACACTACGAGCAGTACTTC. Translated, it gives CASSRQGKHYEQYF.

The rearrangement links TRBV6-2 or TRBV6-3 to TRBJ1-5, with a possible D match to TRBD1 (5 bases). The germline CDR1 and CDR2 sequences are MNHEY and SVGEGT. The V end lost 6 bases, the J end lost 3 bases, and 12 bases lay between the germline ends. The CDR3 is 14 amino acids. The CDR3 DNA reads TGTGCCAGCAGCCCCCGGGGGACCAATCAGCCCCAGCATTTT. This sequence encodes CASSPRGTNQPQHF.

The chain is built from TRBV7-2 and TRBJ2-2; 8 nucleotides agree with TRBD2. Per germline, CDR1 SGHTA and CDR2 FQGNSA. The CDR3 contains 14 residues. Trimming removed 4 bases from V and 7 bases from J; junction bases left unmatched: 5. The CDR3 region is CASSSTSGIGELFF. The CDR3 region has the DNA TGTGCCAGCAGCTCCACTAGCGGAATCGGGGAGCTGTTTTTT.

This chain joins TRBV29-1 and TRBJ2-7, with 9 bases identical to TRBD1. Germline CDR1 is SQVTM and CDR2 is ANQGSEA. Trimming at V came to 4 bases and at J to 2 bases, leaving 9 bases not matched to a gene. The CDR3 is made up of 15 amino acids. The CDR3 DNA reads TGCAGCGTTGGGCAGGGACAGGGAGGGACCTACGAGCAGTACTTC. Amino acids: CSVGQGQGGTYEQYF.

The genes are TRBV10-3 and TRBJ2-3; a weak D match, TRBD2 (7 bases). Trimming shortened V by 6 bases and J by 5 bases, and 12 bases separated the two germline ends. The CDR3 has 13 amino acids. Germline lookup yields CDR1 ENHRY and CDR2 SYGVKD. The CDR3 coding sequence is TGTGCCATCAGGGGGGGGCAGGGAGATACGCAGTATTTT. This codes for CAIRGGQGDTQYF.

V is TRBV28 and J is TRBJ1-5; tentative D call: TRBD1 (6 bases). The CDR3 length is 17 residues. CDR1 MDHEN and CDR2 SYDVKM come from the germline V gene. V was clipped by 8 bases and J by 0 bases, with 20 bases between them. Here the CDR3 reads CASLPRQGHRSNQPQHF. CDR3 nucleotides: TGTGCCAGCCTACCGAGGCAGGGACACCGTAGCAATCAGCCCCAGCATTTT. Based on the CDR3 plus reference TRBV28 and TRBJ1-5, the full variable domain is DVKVTQSSRYLVKRTGEKVFLECVQDMDHENMFWYRQDPGLGLRLIYFSYDVKMKEKGDIPEGYSVSREKKERFSLILESASTNQTSMYLCASLPRQGHRSNQPQHFGDGTRLSIL.

By share, this clone counts as medium-sized. This rearrangement joins TRBV5-6 to TRBJ2-1; D is undetermined. The CDR3 is 17 amino acids. CDR1 and CDR2 (germline): SGHDT, YYEEEE. The V and J ends lost 2 bases and 4 bases respectively, with 19 bases between them. The CDR3 sequence is CASSFKIRTEDYNEQFF. The CDR3 DNA follows: TGTGCCAGCAGCTTTAAAATTCGAACAGAAGATTACAATGAGCAGTTCTTC.

This chain joins TRBV18 and TRBJ2-7; D not resolved. Germline CDR1 and CDR2: KGHSH and LQKENI. V was shortened by 3 bases and J by 4 bases, with 4 bases between the two germline ends. This CDR3 has 11 amino acids. CDR3 sequence: CASSPQYEQYF. Written as DNA, the CDR3 is TGTGCCAGCTCACCCCAGTACGAGCAGTACTTC.

This chain joins TRBV28 and TRBJ1-4; 10 bases map to TRBD1. Germline V gene lookup returns CDR1 MDHEN and CDR2 SYDVKM. There are 19 residues in the CDR3. Losses at the gene ends were 4 bases for V and 2 bases for J; bases not matched to a gene: 13. The CDR3 DNA is TGTGCCAGCAGTTACCCCCTTTTGACAGGGGGCCTTACTAATGAAAAACTGTTTTTT. This translates into CASSYPLLTGGLTNEKLFF.

The chain joins TRBV18 to TRBJ2-1; a possible D gene is TRBD1 (5 bases). Trimming took 3 bases from V and 8 from J, leaving 11 bases between them. The CDR3 extends over 13 amino acids. Germline CDR1 reads KGHSH; CDR2 reads LQKENI. The CDR3 loop reads CASSPRQTYEQFF. CDR3 DNA: TGTGCCAGCTCACCCCGACAGACATATGAGCAGTTCTTC.

The chain couples TRBV29-1 to TRBJ2-2, with 9 nucleotides matching TRBD2. Germline V gene lookup returns CDR1 SQVTM and CDR2 ANQGSEA. CDR3 length equals 12 residues. V shed 6 bases and J 7 bases; nucleotides not matched to a gene: 3. The chain's CDR3 is CSVRTSVGELFF. The CDR3, as DNA: TGCAGCGTGAGGACTAGCGTCGGGGAGCTGTTTTTT.

The chain links TRBV6-5 to TRBJ2-7, with a weak D call TRBD2 (6 bases). The length of the CDR3 is 15 residues. CDR1 MNHEY and CDR2 SVGAGI come from the germline V gene. V lost 6 bases and J 4 bases, leaving 19 bases between the germline ends. For the CDR3, the DNA is TGTGCCAGCAGCGGGGAGGCAGGGCATTTTTACGAGCAGTACTTC. Its translation: CASSGEAGHFYEQYF.

The V and J genes are TRBV20-1 and TRBJ2-3; TRBD2 is a possible D gene (6 bases). The CDR3 runs 13 residues. Germline V gives CDR1 DFQATT, CDR2 SNEGSKA (reference sequence). Trimming cost V 3 bases and J 3 bases, with 10 bases left between them. CDR3 sequence: CSASDRGTDTQYF. The DNA for the CDR3 is TGCAGTGCTAGTGACCGGGGGACAGATACGCAGTATTTT.

This clone turned up a few times. V gene TRBV4-3 combines with J gene TRBJ1-2, with TRBD1 identical over 7 bases. Germline lookup yields CDR1 LGHNA and CDR2 YSLEER. Germline trimming cut 0 bases from V and 7 bases from J; bases unmatched to any gene: 8. CDR3 length equals 15 residues. The CDR3 sequence is CASSQDHGTAGGYTF. CDR3 DNA: TGCGCCAGCAGCCAAGACCACGGGACAGCGGGTGGCTACACCTTC.

This clone appeared a few times. The gene calls are TRBV28 and TRBJ1-2; possibly TRBD1 for D (6 bases). The germline V and J ends were trimmed by 1 base and 13 bases, with 16 bases remaining between them. The CDR3 sequence is 13 residues long. Germline values: CDR1 MDHEN, CDR2 SYDVKM. The chain's CDR3 is CASSLFGTSPSTF. In DNA, the CDR3 is TGTGCCAGCAGTTTATTCGGGACATCTCCATCCACCTTC.

This clone was detected once. This chain joins TRBV15 and TRBJ2-7, with a weak D call TRBD2 (6 bases). The germline V gene has CDR1 LNHNV and CDR2 YYDKDF (reference sequence). V lost 8 bases to trimming and J lost 0 bases, with 11 bases between them. The CDR3 is made up of 13 amino acids. In DNA form, the CDR3 reads TGTGCCACCGGGGACTTTAGCTCCTACGAGCAGTACTTC. Its protein product is CATGDFSSYEQYF.

This clone was seen a handful of times. The rearrangement links TRBV6-5 to TRBJ1-6; D unresolved. Trimming cost V 6 bases and J 11 bases, with 14 bases left between them. Germline V gene lookup returns CDR1 MNHEY and CDR2 SVGAGI. This CDR3 comprises 13 residues. The CDR3 nucleotides are TGTGCCAGCAGGGGCGATGGTACGGCACCCCTCCACTTT. Translated: CASRGDGTAPLHF.

The chain links TRBV7-2 to TRBJ1-6; D is unclear. The CDR3 runs to 13 residues. V shed 1 base and J shed 7 bases, with 5 bases lying between them. Germline-derived CDR1 and CDR2 are SGHTA and FQGNSA. CDR3 protein: CASSLVLNSPLHF. CDR3 coding DNA: TGTGCCAGCAGCTTAGTTCTCAATTCACCCCTCCACTTT.